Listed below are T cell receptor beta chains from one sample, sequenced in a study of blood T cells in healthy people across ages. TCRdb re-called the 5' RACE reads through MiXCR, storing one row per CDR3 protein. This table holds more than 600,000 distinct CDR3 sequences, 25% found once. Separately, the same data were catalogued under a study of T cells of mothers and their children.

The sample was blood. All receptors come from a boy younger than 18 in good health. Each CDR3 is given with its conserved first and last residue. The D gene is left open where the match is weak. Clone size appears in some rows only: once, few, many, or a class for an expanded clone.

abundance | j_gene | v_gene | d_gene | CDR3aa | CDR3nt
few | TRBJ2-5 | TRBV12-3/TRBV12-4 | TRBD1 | CASSLGIQGEQYF | TGTGCCAGCAGTTTAGGAATACAGGGGGAGCAGTACTTC
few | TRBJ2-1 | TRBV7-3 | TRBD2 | CASSLAGATNEQFF | TGTGCCAGCAGTTTAGCGGGGGCCACCAATGAGCAGTTCTTC
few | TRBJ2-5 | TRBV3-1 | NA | CASSQVDGSYEQHF | TGTGCCAGCAGCCAAGTGGACGGCTCCTACGAGCAGCACTTC
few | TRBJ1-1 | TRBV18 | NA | CASSEVTATEAFF | TGTGCCAGCTCAGAAGTTACAGCCACTGAAGCTTTCTTT
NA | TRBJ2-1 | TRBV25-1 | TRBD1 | CASQGQGVGSSYNEQFF | TGTGCCAGCCAGGGACAGGGGGTAGGGAGCTCCTACAATGAGCAGTTCTTC
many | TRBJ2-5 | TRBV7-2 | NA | CASSPQGYGETQYF | TGTGCCAGCAGCCCCCAGGGGTATGGAGAGACCCAGTACTTC
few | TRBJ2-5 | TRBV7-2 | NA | CASSQRSGDQETQYF | TGTGCCAGCAGCCAGCGGTCGGGAGATCAAGAGACCCAGTACTTC
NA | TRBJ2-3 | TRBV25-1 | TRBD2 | CASSEYSVAGSGRADTQYF | TGTGCCAGCAGTGAATATTCAGTCGCGGGTAGCGGGAGGGCGGATACGCAGTATTTT
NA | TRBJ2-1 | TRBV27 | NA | CASSTLGDEQFF | TGTGCCAGCAGTACGCTAGGTGATGAGCAGTTCTTC
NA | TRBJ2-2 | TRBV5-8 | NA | CASSLGGRRTGELFF | TGTGCCAGCAGCTTGGGAGGTCGGAGAACCGGGGAGCTGTTTTTT
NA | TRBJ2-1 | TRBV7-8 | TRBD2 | CASSLSASGINEQFF | TGTGCCAGCAGCTTATCAGCTAGCGGGATCAATGAGCAGTTCTTC
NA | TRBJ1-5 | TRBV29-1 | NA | CSVVVAGGNQPQHF | TGCAGCGTTGTCGTCGCTGGGGGCAATCAGCCCCAGCATTTT
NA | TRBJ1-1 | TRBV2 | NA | CASREGLKNTEAFF | TGTGCCAGCAGAGAAGGACTCAAGAACACTGAAGCTTTCTTT
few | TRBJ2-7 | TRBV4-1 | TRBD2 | CASSQGVPSGSFNEQYF | TGCGCCAGCAGCCAAGGTGTCCCTAGCGGGAGTTTTAACGAGCAGTACTTC
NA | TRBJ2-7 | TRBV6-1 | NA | CASRMGGLAPSSYEQYF | TGTGCCAGCAGAATGGGTGGGTTAGCACCAAGCTCCTACGAGCAGTACTTC
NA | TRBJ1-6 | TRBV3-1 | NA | CASSQPTGLGSPLHF | TGTGCCAGCAGCCAACCCACAGGGTTAGGTTCACCCCTCCACTTT
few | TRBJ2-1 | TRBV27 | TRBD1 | CASVRDRDSYNEQFF | TGTGCCAGCGTCCGGGACAGGGACAGCTACAATGAGCAGTTCTTC
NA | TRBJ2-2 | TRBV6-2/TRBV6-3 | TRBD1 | CASSRQGEAGELFF | TGTGCCAGCAGCCGACAGGGGGAGGCCGGGGAGCTGTTTTTT
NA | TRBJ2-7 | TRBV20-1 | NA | CSATSSVSYEQYF | TGCAGTGCTACTTCTAGCGTCTCCTACGAGCAGTACTTC
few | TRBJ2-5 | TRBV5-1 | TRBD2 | CASSALGTSQKTQYF | TGCGCCAGCAGCGCCCTGGGGACTAGTCAGAAGACCCAGTACTTC
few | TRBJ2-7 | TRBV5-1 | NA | CASSLEVSGSYEQYF | TGCGCCAGCAGCTTGGAGGTGTCAGGGAGCTACGAGCAGTACTTC
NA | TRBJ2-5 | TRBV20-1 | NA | CSALRGETQYF | TGCAGTGCCCTAAGGGGAGAGACCCAGTACTTC
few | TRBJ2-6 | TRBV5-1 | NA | CASSLRGVNSGANVPTF | TGCGCCAGCAGCTTGAGAGGGGTCAACTCTGGGGCCAACGTCCCGACTTTC
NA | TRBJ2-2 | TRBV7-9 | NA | CASSPPDKSNTGELFF | TGTGCCAGCAGCCCCCCGGACAAATCGAACACCGGGGAGCTGTTTTTT
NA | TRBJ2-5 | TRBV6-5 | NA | CASSYGGGHQETQYF | TGTGCCAGCAGTTACGGAGGGGGACACCAAGAGACCCAGTACTTC
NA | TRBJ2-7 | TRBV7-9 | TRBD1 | CASVGTGGYEQYF | TGTGCCAGCGTAGGGACAGGGGGCTACGAGCAGTACTTC
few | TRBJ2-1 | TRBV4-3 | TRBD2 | CASSQDYSGGAHNEQFF | TGCGCCAGCAGCCAGGATTATAGCGGGGGGGCCCACAATGAGCAGTTCTTC
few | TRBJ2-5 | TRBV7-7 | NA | CASSLAYETQETQYF | TGTGCTAGCAGCTTAGCCTACGAGACTCAAGAGACCCAGTACTTC
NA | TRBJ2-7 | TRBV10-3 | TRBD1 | CAIRTAQLGQGGEQYF | TGTGCCATCAGAACTGCCCAGCTGGGACAGGGAGGCGAGCAGTACTTC
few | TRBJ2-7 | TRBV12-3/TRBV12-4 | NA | CASSRQESSYEQYF | TGTGCCAGCAGTCGACAGGAGAGCTCCTACGAGCAGTACTTC
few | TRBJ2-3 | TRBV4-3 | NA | CASSQSFTDTQYF | TGCGCCAGCAGCCAGTCCTTCACAGATACGCAGTATTTT